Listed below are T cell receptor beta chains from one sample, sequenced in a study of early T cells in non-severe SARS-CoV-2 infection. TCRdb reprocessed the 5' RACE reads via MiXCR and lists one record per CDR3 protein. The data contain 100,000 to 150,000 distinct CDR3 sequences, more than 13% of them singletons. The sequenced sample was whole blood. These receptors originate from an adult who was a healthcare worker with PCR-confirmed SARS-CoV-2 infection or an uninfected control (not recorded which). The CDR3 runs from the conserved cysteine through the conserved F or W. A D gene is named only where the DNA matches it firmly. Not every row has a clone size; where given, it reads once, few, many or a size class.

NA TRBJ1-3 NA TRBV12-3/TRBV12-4 CASSPGGVEENTIYF TGTGCCAGCAGCCCGGGGGGGGTGGAGGAAAACACCATATATTTT
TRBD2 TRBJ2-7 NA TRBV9 CASSRGGLDEQYF TGTGCCAGCAGCCGGGGGGGCCTCGACGAGCAGTACTTC
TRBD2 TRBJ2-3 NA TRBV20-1 CSARDPQRGGTDTQYF TGCAGTGCTAGAGACCCCCAGCGGGGAGGCACAGATACGCAGTATTTT
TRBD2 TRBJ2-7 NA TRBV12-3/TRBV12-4 CASSPLAGGPYEQYF TGTGCCAGCAGTCCTCTAGCGGGGGGCCCCTACGAGCAGTACTTC
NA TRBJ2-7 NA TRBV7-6 CASSPSPGYYEQYF TGTGCCAGCAGCCCCAGCCCAGGCTACTACGAGCAGTACTTC
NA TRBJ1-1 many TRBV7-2 CASSMTPGFYTEAFF TGTGCCAGCAGCATGACACCAGGCTTTTACACTGAAGCTTTCTTT
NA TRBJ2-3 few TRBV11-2 CASSLVTVGRGAGKDTQYF TGTGCCAGCAGCTTAGTAACGGTTGGACGGGGGGCCGGGAAAGATACGCAGTATTTT
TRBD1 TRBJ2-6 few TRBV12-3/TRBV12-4 CASSATGGAGANVLTF TGTGCCAGCAGTGCCACAGGGGGCGCTGGGGCCAACGTCCTGACTTTC
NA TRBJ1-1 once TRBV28 CATASLNTEAFF TGTGCCACCGCTTCTTTGAACACTGAAGCTTTCTTT
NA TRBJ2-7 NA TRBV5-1 CASSLGPPSSYEQYF TGCGCCAGCAGCTTGGGGCCCCCGAGCTCCTACGAGCAGTACTTC
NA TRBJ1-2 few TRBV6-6 CATQKDRTDYGYTF TGTGCCACTCAAAAGGACCGAACTGACTATGGCTACACCTTC
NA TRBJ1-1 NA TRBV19 CASTNMNTEAFF TGTGCCAGTACCAACATGAACACTGAAGCTTTCTTT
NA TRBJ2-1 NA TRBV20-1 CSARGLGNEQFF TGCAGTGCTAGAGGGCTTGGCAATGAGCAGTTCTTC
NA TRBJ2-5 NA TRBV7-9 CASSFSVGLETQYF TGTGCCAGCAGCTTCTCCGTCGGACTCGAGACCCAGTACTTC
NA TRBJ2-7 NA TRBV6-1 CASSGGQNYEQYF TGTGCCAGCAGTGGCGGCCAGAACTACGAGCAGTACTTC
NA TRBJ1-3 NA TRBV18 CASATSIGNTIYF TGTGCCAGCGCAACATCAATCGGAAACACCATATATTTT
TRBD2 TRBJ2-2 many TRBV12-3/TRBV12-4 CASSRGGVNTGELFF TGTGCCAGCAGTCGCGGGGGGGTGAACACCGGGGAGCTGTTTTTT
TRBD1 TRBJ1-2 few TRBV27 CASSLGFGQGYGYTF TGTGCCAGCAGTTTGGGATTCGGACAGGGGTATGGCTACACCTTC
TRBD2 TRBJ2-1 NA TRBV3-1 CASSHRPGLGSHNEQFF TGTGCCAGCAGCCATCGCCCGGGACTAGGATCCCACAATGAGCAGTTCTTC
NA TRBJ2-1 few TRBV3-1 CASSQGYVNSEQFF TGTGCCAGCAGCCAAGGGTACGTAAACAGCGAGCAGTTCTTC
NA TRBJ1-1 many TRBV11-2 CASSLDRGGAFF TGTGCCAGCAGCCTAGATAGGGGGGGAGCTTTCTTT
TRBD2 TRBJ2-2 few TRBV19 CASNSGWTSGNTGELFF TGTGCCAGTAATTCGGGATGGACTAGCGGGAACACCGGGGAGCTGTTTTTT
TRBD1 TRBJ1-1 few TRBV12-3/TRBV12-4 CASSGGQPGTEAFF TGTGCCAGCAGCGGGGGACAGCCGGGGACTGAAGCTTTCTTT
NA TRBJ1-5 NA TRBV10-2 CASSEYGNQPQHF TGCGCCAGCAGTGAATACGGTAATCAGCCCCAGCATTTT
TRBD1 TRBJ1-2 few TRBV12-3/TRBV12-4 CASRSTGEGYGYTF TGTGCCAGCAGGTCGACAGGGGAAGGCTATGGCTACACCTTC
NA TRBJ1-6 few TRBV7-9 CASSLRPDSPLHF TGTGCCAGCAGCTTAAGGCCAGATTCACCCCTCCACTTT
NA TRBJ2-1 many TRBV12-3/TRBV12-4 CASSLGWDSYNEQFF TGTGCCAGCAGTTTGGGATGGGATTCCTACAATGAGCAGTTCTTC
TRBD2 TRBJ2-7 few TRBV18 CASSPSPGLEFVEQYF TGTGCCAGCTCACCGTCTCCGGGACTAGAATTCGTCGAGCAGTACTTC
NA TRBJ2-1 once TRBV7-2 CASSQAAVSYNEQFF TGTGCCAGCAGCCAGGCAGCGGTCTCCTACAATGAGCAGTTCTTC
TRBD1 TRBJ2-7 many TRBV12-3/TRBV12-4 CASSRDRGYEQYF TGTGCCAGCAGTCGGGACAGGGGCTACGAGCAGTACTTC
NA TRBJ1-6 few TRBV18 CASSPRIPQGAGASPLHF TGTGCCAGCTCACCTCGGATTCCGCAAGGGGCAGGGGCTTCACCCCTCCACTTT
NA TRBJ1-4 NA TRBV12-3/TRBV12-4 CASGYTGTRYEKLFF TGTGCCAGCGGCTATACAGGGACGCGTTATGAAAAACTGTTTTTT
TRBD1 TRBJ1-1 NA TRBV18 CASSPGQGRNTEAFF TGTGCCAGCTCACCGGGACAGGGGAGGAACACTGAAGCTTTCTTT
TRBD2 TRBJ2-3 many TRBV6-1 CASLAGIGTQYF TGTGCCAGTCTAGCGGGGATTGGGACGCAGTATTTT
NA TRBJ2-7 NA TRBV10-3 CASQQGAIYEQYF TGTGCCAGTCAACAGGGTGCTATCTACGAGCAGTACTTC
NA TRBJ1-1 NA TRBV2 CASRGEGDTEAFF TGTGCCAGCAGGGGAGAGGGGGACACTGAAGCTTTCTTT
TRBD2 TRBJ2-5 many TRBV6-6 CASTPTSGVETQYF TGTGCCAGCACTCCAACTAGCGGGGTAGAGACCCAGTACTTC
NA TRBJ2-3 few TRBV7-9 CASSLNPDTQYF TGTGCCAGCAGCCTTAATCCGGATACGCAGTATTTT
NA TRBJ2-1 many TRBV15 CATSGGPRDEQFF TGTGCCACCAGCGGGGGACCGAGGGATGAGCAGTTCTTC
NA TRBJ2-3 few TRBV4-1 CASSQGHGADTQYF TGCGCCAGCAGCCAAGGACACGGTGCAGATACGCAGTATTTT
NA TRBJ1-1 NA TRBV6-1 CASLRGGVAEAFF TGTGCCAGCCTACGTGGGGGCGTAGCTGAAGCTTTCTTT
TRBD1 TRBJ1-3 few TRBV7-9 CASSSNRGVAGNTIYF TGTGCCAGCAGCTCCAACAGGGGGGTAGCGGGAAACACCATATATTTT
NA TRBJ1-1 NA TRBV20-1 CSARTANTEAFF TGCAGTGCTAGGACGGCTAACACTGAAGCTTTCTTT
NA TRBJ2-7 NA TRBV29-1 CSVSDSPYEQYF TGCAGCGTTTCCGATTCACCCTACGAGCAGTACTTC